Below, 27 T cell receptor beta chains from the same sample are listed, as sequenced in a study of T cells in Graves' hyperthyroidism and ophthalmopathy. RNA transcripts gave rise to amplified TCR beta CDR3 regions. A set of HTBI primers served as the primers for a first-round RT-PCR of the TCR CDR3. MiXCR, run by TCRdb on the multiplex PCR reads, gives a single entry per CDR3 protein. The sample lists approximately 380,000 distinct CDR3 sequences, 15% to 20% occurring once. Material for sequencing was blood. All receptors derive from a woman aged 18-30 years with Graves' hyperthyroidism.

This clonotype was seen only a few times. The chain has TRBV6-5 and TRBJ2-5, with 8 bases matching TRBD2. V lost 2 bases and J lost 1; bases outside the gene matches: 0. The CDR3 is 14 amino acids. CDR1 and CDR2 (germline): MNHEY, SVGAGI. The CDR3 sequence: CASSYGTSQETQYF. For the CDR3, the DNA is TGTGCCAGCAGTTACGGGACTAGCCAAGAGACCCAGTACTTC.

This clonotype was found a few times. Since a much larger clone is just one base distant, this may be a read error. This chain connects TRBV7-9 to TRBJ2-4; D possibly matches TRBD1 or TRBD2 (5 bases each). This CDR3 is 15 amino acids long. The V gene's germline CDR1 is SEHNR and CDR2 FQNEAQ (reference sequence). CDR3 region: CASSQEARGESIKYF. The CDR3 nucleotides read TGTGCCAGCAGCCAAGAGGCACGAGGGGAAAGCATTAAGTACTTC.

This clonotype was seen at least ten times. The chain recombines TRBV11-2 with TRBJ2-5; 9 bases fit TRBD2. Trimming took 3 bases from V and 3 from J; bases not matched to a gene: 5. This CDR3 is built from 15 residues. The germline CDR1 and CDR2 sequences are SGHAT and FQNNGV. This chain's CDR3 is CASSFLAGLEETQYF. The CDR3 coding sequence is TGTGCCAGCAGCTTCCTAGCGGGGTTAGAAGAGACCCAGTACTTC.

This clonotype appeared many times. This chain joins TRBV29-1 and TRBJ1-1, with D possibly TRBD1 on 6 matching bases. The CDR3 length is 12 residues. V was trimmed by 6 bases and J by 7 bases, leaving 15 bases between them. Looked up from germline, CDR1 is SQVTM and CDR2 is ANQGSEA. Here the CDR3 DNA reads TGCAGCGTCACTGGACAGACCATTGAAGCTTTCTTT. Translation: CSVTGQTIEAFF.

Ten or more counts support this clonotype. One junction end does not reproduce the germline sequence, and a read error may be involved. The chain combines TRBV6-5 with TRBJ1-2; 7 bases map to TRBD1. Looked up from germline, CDR1 is MNHEY and CDR2 is SVGAGI. The CDR3 runs to 15 residues. CDR3 in amino acids: CASRYSGTADYGYTF. CDR3 in DNA: TGTGCCAGCAGATACTCCGGGACAGCCGACTATGGCTACACCTTC.

In its sample, this clonotype was seen many times. V and J are TRBV7-3 and TRBJ2-5; 12 bases are a match to TRBD2. The J segment lost 4 bases and the V segment lost 4 bases, leaving 4 bases of the junction unmatched. Germline CDR1 SGHTA, CDR2 FQGTGA. CDR3 length: 15 amino acids. The CDR3 reads CASSSGLAGRETQYF. The CDR3 region has the DNA TGTGCCAGCAGCTCCGGACTAGCGGGGAGAGAGACCCAGTACTTC.

This clonotype was observed many times. The chain is built from TRBV7-9 and TRBJ1-1; possible D gene TRBD1, 6 bases. There are 15 residues in the CDR3. The germline V gene has CDR1 SEHNR and CDR2 FQNEAQ (reference sequence). Trimming stripped 2 bases from V and 0 bases from J, with 10 bases between. The DNA of the CDR3 is TGTGCCAGCAGCTTAACAGGGCCAATGAACACTGAAGCTTTCTTT. Protein: CASSLTGPMNTEAFF.

This clonotype was counted many times. This rearrangement joins TRBV20-1 to TRBJ1-2; D gene unclear. This CDR3 is built from 12 residues. CDR1 and CDR2 (germline): DFQATT, SNEGSKA (reference sequence). V lost 0 bases and J 4 bases, leaving 6 bases between the germline ends. The CDR3: CSARDWSYGYTF. The CDR3 bases are TGCAGTGCTAGAGATTGGTCCTATGGCTACACCTTC.

The V gene is TRBV20-1, the J gene TRBJ2-1; tentatively, D is TRBD2 (6 bases). Germline V gene sequence: CDR1 DFQATT, CDR2 SNEGSKA (reference sequence). Deletions cut 3 bases from V and 9 bases from J, with 15 bases between. The CDR3 is made up of 13 amino acids. As DNA, the CDR3 is TGCAGTGCTAGCACCGTGGGGGGTCTTGAGCAGTTCTTC. It codes for CSASTVGGLEQFF.

The sample holds a few counts of this clonotype. Here the CDR3 reads CASSPLGPNLNTEAFF. The CDR3 region has the DNA TGTGCCAGCTCACCACTGGGGCCCAACTTGAACACTGAAGCTTTCTTT. The chain links TRBV18 to TRBJ1-1, with a tentative D call TRBD1 (5 bases). CDR1 and CDR2 (germline): KGHSH, LQKENI. CDR3 length equals 16 residues. The ends were cut back, 1 base at V and 0 bases at J, with 12 bases in the middle.

This clonotype was seen repeatedly, ten times or more. V gene TRBV6-5 combines with J gene TRBJ1-1; no clear D gene. Germline V gives CDR1 MNHEY, CDR2 SVGAGI. This CDR3 is 14 amino acids long. With 0 bases removed from V and 5 bases from J, the gap between germline ends came to 10 bases. The CDR3 DNA reads TGTGCCAGCAGTTACTCTGGTCCTGGGACTGAAGCTTTCTTT. Protein product: CASSYSGPGTEAFF.

This clonotype was recorded once. The rearrangement links TRBV20-1 to TRBJ1-1; possibly TRBD1 for D (5 bases). From germline, CDR1 is DFQATT and CDR2 SNEGSKA (reference sequence). V gave up 1 base and J gave up 3 bases, with 12 bases separating them. The CDR3 runs 14 residues. The CDR3 DNA follows: TGCAGTGCTAGAGCGGGGGGAAGGGACACTGAAGCTTTCTTT. Translation: CSARAGGRDTEAFF.

The V and J genes are TRBV18 and TRBJ2-7, with 7 bases aligning to TRBD2. CDR3 length: 16 residues. Trimming cost V 2 bases and J 3 bases; bases outside gene matches: 10. Germline V lookup: CDR1 KGHSH, CDR2 LQKENI. CDR3 DNA sequence: TGTGCCAGCTCACCATTTCCGCGGGGGAAAAACTACGAGCAGTACTTC. Protein sequence: CASSPFPRGKNYEQYF.

This clonotype occurred many times. This sequence joins TRBV13 and TRBJ2-3; tentatively, D is TRBD1 (6 bases). The germline gives CDR1 PRHDT, CDR2 FYEKMQ (reference sequence). V dropped 5 bases and J dropped 3 bases, with 12 bases sitting between them. The CDR3 covers 14 residues. The CDR3 spells CASSKWGRTDTQYF. Written as DNA, the CDR3 is TGTGCCAGCAGCAAGTGGGGGCGGACAGATACGCAGTATTTT.

This clonotype occurred many times. This chain connects TRBV9 to TRBJ1-2; 7 bases agree with TRBD1. V shed 1 base, J shed 10 bases, and the junction held 4 bases outside the gene matches. This CDR3 region has 12 residues. Germline V lookup: CDR1 SGDLS, CDR2 YYNGEE. In nucleotides, the CDR3 is TGTGCCAGCAGCGTAATTGGACAGGCCTACACCTTC. Translating gives CASSVIGQAYTF.

This clonotype was observed many times. This chain's CDR3 is CASRGTGRDTGELFF. The CDR3 region has the DNA TGTGCCAGCAGGGGGACAGGGCGCGACACCGGGGAGCTGTTTTTT. This chain links TRBV28 with TRBJ2-2, with TRBD1 matching 9 bases. There are 15 residues in the CDR3. Germline V gives CDR1 MDHEN, CDR2 SYDVKM. V shed 6 bases, J shed 3 bases, and the junction held 5 bases outside the gene matches.

At least ten counts were recorded for this clonotype. The V and J genes are TRBV7-8 and TRBJ2-1; D is possibly TRBD2 (6 bases). The V end lost 1 base, the J end lost 9 bases, and 13 bases lay between the germline ends. Germline CDR1 reads SGHVS; CDR2 reads FQNEAQ. This CDR3 spans 14 amino acids. The CDR3 loop is CASSLGGRGGEQFF. The DNA for the CDR3 is TGTGCCAGCAGCTTAGGGGGTAGGGGAGGTGAGCAGTTCTTC.

The rearrangement links TRBV29-1 to TRBJ2-2; D is unclear. Germline CDR1 is SQVTM and CDR2 is ANQGSEA. V was pared by 7 bases and J by 3 bases, with 6 bases between. The CDR3 spans 11 residues. CDR3 in amino acids: CSGGDTGELFF. The CDR3 DNA reads TGCAGCGGGGGTGACACCGGGGAGCTGTTTTTT.

This chain links TRBV20-1 with TRBJ1-2; 11 positions match TRBD1. The CDR3 consists of 16 residues. The V gene's germline CDR1 is DFQATT and CDR2 SNEGSKA (reference sequence). V was clipped by 4 bases and J by 10 bases; unmatched bases: 17. CDR3 bases: TGCAGTGCTAAGGGCCACGCGGACAGGGGGCGAGCAGCCTACACCTTC. It codes for CSAKGHADRGRAAYTF.

The chain links TRBV5-4 to TRBJ2-5; 8 nucleotides align to TRBD1. From germline, CDR1 is SGHNT and CDR2 YYREEE (reference sequence). The CDR3 runs to 16 residues. V lost 0 bases to trimming and J lost 2 bases; unmatched junction nucleotides: 6. The CDR3, as DNA: TGTGCCAGCAGCTTGGAAACAGGGGGATGGCAAGAGACCCAGTACTTC. Amino acids: CASSLETGGWQETQYF.

There are many counts of this clonotype. The V and J genes are TRBV29-1 and TRBJ2-5, with D possibly being TRBD1 (6 bases). Per the germline V gene, CDR1 is SQVTM and CDR2 is ANQGSEA. The CDR3 is 14 amino acids. Trimming stripped 6 bases from V and 5 bases from J, with 19 bases between. The CDR3, as DNA: TGCAGCGTCACAGGGACGGTGCCGGGGGAGACCCAGTACTTC. Amino acids: CSVTGTVPGETQYF.

The gene calls are TRBV6-5 and TRBJ2-7; 7 bases agree with TRBD1. V shed 5 bases, J shed 2 bases, and the junction held 9 bases outside the gene matches. Germline CDR1 reads MNHEY; CDR2 reads SVGAGI. The CDR3 has 15 residues. This CDR3 reads CASSVLGTATYEQYF. The CDR3 DNA is TGTGCCAGCAGTGTACTCGGGACAGCAACCTACGAGCAGTACTTC.

As concerns this clonotype: Being one base from a much bigger clone, this may be a read error. V and J are TRBV7-3 and TRBJ2-7; no clear D. CDR1 is SGHTA and CDR2 is FQGTGA in the germline V gene. Trimming shortened V by 8 bases and J by 5 bases, and 16 bases separated the two germline ends. This CDR3 spans 13 amino acids. CDR3: CASGAGSHHEQYF. CDR3 bases: TGTGCCAGCGGCGCCGGGTCCCACCACGAGCAGTACTTC.

The sample holds many counts of this clonotype. The chain employs TRBV6-1 and TRBJ1-1, with D possibly TRBD1 on 6 matching bases. Germline V lookup: CDR1 MNHNS, CDR2 SASEGT. This CDR3 has 14 amino acids. The V end lost 1 base, the J end lost 6 bases, and 12 bases lay between the germline ends. Here the CDR3 reads CASSEGVRGAEAFF. The CDR3 nucleotides read TGTGCCAGCAGTGAAGGGGTCAGGGGTGCTGAAGCTTTCTTT.

The chain carries TRBV7-2 and TRBJ2-6; unclear D gene. The CDR3 consists of 15 residues. The germline CDR1 and CDR2 sequences are SGHTA and FQGNSA. Trimming took 5 bases from V and 0 from J, leaving 8 bases between them. The CDR3 is CASSHRDSGANVLTF. The DNA for the CDR3 is TGTGCCAGCAGCCATAGGGACTCTGGGGCCAACGTCCTGACTTTC.

This clonotype was seen many times. This chain uses TRBV19 with TRBJ2-5; D uncertain. The CDR3 is 13 residues long. Germline loops: CDR1 LNHDA, CDR2 SQIVND (reference sequence). Trimming removed 3 bases from V and 0 bases from J, with 5 bases in between. CDR3 in amino acids: CASSIYDQETQYF. The CDR3 DNA follows: TGTGCCAGTAGTATTTACGACCAAGAGACCCAGTACTTC.

This chain connects TRBV27 to TRBJ1-3, with 8 bases lining up with TRBD1. Germline V lookup: CDR1 MNHEY, CDR2 SMNVEV (reference sequence). J gave up 1 base and V 4 bases, and 3 bases lay outside the gene matches. CDR3 length: 15 residues. CDR3 sequence reads: CASSSDRGSGNTIYF. The CDR3 DNA is TGTGCCAGCAGTTCCGACAGGGGATCTGGAAACACCATATATTTT.